This T cell receptor (beta chain) appears in the sequencing data of a study of lymphopenia after photon versus proton radiotherapy. Sequenced by immunoSEQ multiplex PCR; TCRdb stores in-frame clones only, minus some. The table has 25,000 to 30,000 clones, around four fifths seen once. Note on this clone: Its antigen is currently unknown.

Study results and caveats: Authors raise, but do not show, better survival with proton therapy.

The CDR3 consists of 13 residues. The V end was cut by 3 bases, the J end by 6 bases, with 8 bases between. CDR1 and CDR2 (germline): KGHSH, LQKENI. The chain recombines TRBV18 with TRBJ2-2; D remains ambiguous. The material sequenced was peripheral blood, taken from a patient treated with photon-based radiotherapy. The receptor was derived from a woman aged 45 to 65 with pancreatic cancer. The CDR3 coding sequence is TGTGCCAGCTCACCCAGATCGGCCGGGGAGCTGTTTTTT. Amino acids: CASSPRSAGELFF.